The sequence of this T cell receptor beta chain was determined in a study of cytomegalovirus exposure and HLA in healthy donors. Study results and limitations: With further analysis later on, most CMV-associated TCR beta chains appeared HLA-restricted.

This clone was seen more than once but under ten times. Its antigen is unknown. Primers for the PCR totalled 60 Vbeta and 13 Jbeta. Assay used: immunoSEQ multiplex PCR; TCRdb lists only in-frame clones, some missing. This sample carries more than 110,000 clones, over 70% of them seen once, and the ten largest clones take 6.8%. Germline V gene sequence: CDR1 SQVTM, CDR2 ANQGSEA. With 4 bases removed from V and 0 bases from J, the gap between germline ends came to 9 bases. The CDR3 runs to 14 residues. The V call is TRBV29-1, the J call TRBJ2-2; no firm D call. The sequencing input was PBMCs. The receptor was isolated from a man aged 35 to 55 in good health and CMV-seropositive. This chain's CDR3 is CSVGSETNTGELFF. CDR3 in DNA: TGCAGCGTTGGCTCGGAGACGAACACCGGGGAGCTGTTTTTT.